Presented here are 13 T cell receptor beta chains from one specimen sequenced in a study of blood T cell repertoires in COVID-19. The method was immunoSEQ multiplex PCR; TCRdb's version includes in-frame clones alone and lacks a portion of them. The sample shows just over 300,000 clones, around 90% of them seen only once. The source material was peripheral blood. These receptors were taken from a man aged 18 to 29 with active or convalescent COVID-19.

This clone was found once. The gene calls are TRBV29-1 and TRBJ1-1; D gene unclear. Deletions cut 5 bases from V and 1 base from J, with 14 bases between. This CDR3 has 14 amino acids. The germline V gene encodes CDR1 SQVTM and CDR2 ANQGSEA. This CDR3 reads CSVSPGFRNTEAFF. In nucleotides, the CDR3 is TGCAGCGTTAGCCCCGGGTTTCGGAACACTGAAGCTTTCTTT.

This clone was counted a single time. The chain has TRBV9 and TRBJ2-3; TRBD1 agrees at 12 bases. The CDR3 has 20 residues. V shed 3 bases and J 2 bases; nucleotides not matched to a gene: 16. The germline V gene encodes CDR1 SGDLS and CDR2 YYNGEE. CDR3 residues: CASSAHPINRDRGHTDTQYF. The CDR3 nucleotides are TGTGCCAGCAGCGCACACCCCATTAACCGGGACAGGGGGCACACAGATACGCAGTATTTT.

The CDR3 nucleotides read TGTGCCAGCAGCCTACGGGTGGGTCTTGGCTACACCTTC. The encoded protein is CASSLRVGLGYTF. The rearrangement links TRBV7-2 to TRBJ1-2; D not certain. The CDR3 runs 13 residues. CDR1 is SGHTA and CDR2 is FQGNSA in the germline V gene. Trimming took off 5 bases at V and 7 bases at J, with 14 bases between the two ends.

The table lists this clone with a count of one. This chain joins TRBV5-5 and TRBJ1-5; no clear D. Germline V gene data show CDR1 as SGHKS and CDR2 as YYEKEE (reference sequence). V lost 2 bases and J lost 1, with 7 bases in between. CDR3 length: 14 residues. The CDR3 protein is CASSFSTSNQPQHF. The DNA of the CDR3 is TGTGCCAGCAGCTTTTCGACAAGCAATCAGCCCCAGCATTTT.

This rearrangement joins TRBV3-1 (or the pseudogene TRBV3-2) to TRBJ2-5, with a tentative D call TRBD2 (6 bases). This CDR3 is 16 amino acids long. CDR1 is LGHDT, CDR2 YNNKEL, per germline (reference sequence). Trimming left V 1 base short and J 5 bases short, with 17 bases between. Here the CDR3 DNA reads TGTGCCAGCAGCCAAGGGGCTGCGGGACCCGCGGAGACCCAGTACTTC. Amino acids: CASSQGAAGPAETQYF.

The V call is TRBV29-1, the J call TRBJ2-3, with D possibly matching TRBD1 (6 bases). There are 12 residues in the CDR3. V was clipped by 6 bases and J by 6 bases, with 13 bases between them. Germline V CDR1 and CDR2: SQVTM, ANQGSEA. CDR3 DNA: TGCAGCGTCACCCTACAGGGTGATACGCAGTATTTT. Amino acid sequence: CSVTLQGDTQYF.

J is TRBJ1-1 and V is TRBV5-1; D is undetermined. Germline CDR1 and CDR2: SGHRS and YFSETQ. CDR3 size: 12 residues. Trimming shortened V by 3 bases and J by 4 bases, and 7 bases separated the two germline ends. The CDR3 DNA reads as TGCGCCAGCAGCTACCTCGGCACTGAAGCTTTCTTT. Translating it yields CASSYLGTEAFF.

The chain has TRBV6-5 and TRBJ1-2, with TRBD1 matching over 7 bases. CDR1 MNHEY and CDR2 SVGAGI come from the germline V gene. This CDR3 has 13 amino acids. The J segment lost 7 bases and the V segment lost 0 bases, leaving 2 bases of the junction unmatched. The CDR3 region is CASSYSGGVGYTF. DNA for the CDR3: TGTGCCAGCAGTTACTCAGGGGGCGTTGGCTACACCTTC.

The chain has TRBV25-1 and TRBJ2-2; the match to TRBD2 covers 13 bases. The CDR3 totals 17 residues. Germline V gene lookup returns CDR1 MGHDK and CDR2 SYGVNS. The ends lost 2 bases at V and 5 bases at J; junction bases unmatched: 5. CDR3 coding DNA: TGTGCCAGCAGTGAAAACAGACTAGCGGGGGGAACCGGGGAGCTGTTTTTT. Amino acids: CASSENRLAGGTGELFF. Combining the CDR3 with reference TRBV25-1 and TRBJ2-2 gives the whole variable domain EADIYQTPRYLVIGTGKKITLECSQTMGHDKMYWYQQDPGMELHLIHYSYGVNSTEKGDLSSESTVSRIRTEHFPLTLESARPSHTSQYLCASSENRLAGGTGELFFGEGSRLTVL.

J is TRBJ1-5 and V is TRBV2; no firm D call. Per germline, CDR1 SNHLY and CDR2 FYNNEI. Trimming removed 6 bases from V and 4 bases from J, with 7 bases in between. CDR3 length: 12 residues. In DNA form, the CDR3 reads TGTGCCAGCAGCGACACAAATCAGCCCCAGCATTTT. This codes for CASSDTNQPQHF.

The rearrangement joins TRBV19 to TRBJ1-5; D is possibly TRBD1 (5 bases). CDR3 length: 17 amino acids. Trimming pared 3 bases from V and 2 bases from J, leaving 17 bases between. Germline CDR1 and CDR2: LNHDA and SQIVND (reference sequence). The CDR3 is CASSMGNTGAGNQPQHF. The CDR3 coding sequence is TGTGCCAGTAGTATGGGTAACACAGGTGCTGGCAATCAGCCCCAGCATTTT.

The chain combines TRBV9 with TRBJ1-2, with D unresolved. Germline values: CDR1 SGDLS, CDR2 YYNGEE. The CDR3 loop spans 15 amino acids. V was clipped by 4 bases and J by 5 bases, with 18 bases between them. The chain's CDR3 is CASSPPGGVKYGYTF. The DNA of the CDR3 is TGTGCCAGCAGCCCCCCTGGCGGGGTTAAGTATGGCTACACCTTC.

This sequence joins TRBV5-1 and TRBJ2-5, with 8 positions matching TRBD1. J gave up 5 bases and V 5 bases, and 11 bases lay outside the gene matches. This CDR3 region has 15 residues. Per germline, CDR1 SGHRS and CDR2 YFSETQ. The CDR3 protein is CASREGGQGLETQYF. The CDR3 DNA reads TGCGCCAGCAGAGAAGGCGGACAGGGACTGGAGACCCAGTACTTC.